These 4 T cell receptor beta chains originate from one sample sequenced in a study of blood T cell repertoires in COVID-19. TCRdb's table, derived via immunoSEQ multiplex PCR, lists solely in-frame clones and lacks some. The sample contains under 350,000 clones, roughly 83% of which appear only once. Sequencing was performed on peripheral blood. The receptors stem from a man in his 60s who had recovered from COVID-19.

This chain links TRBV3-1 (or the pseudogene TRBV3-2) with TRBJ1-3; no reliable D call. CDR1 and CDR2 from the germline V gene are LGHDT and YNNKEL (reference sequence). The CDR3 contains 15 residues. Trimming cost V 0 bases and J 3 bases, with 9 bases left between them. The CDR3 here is CASSQDVAGGNTIYF. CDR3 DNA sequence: TGTGCCAGCAGCCAAGATGTGGCAGGTGGAAACACCATATATTTT.

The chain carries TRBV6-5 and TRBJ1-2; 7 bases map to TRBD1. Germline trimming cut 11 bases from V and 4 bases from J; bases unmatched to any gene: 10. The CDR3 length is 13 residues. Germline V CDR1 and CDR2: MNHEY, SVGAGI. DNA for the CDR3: TGTGCCTCGTCCAGGGGGATCGGCTATGGCTACACCTTC. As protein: CASSRGIGYGYTF.

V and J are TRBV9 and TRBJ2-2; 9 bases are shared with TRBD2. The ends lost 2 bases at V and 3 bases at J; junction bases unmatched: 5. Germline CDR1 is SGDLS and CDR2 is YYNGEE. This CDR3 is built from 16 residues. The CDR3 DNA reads TGTGCCAGCAGCGTCGTTAGCGGGGGAGACACCGGGGAGCTGTTTTTT. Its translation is CASSVVSGGDTGELFF.

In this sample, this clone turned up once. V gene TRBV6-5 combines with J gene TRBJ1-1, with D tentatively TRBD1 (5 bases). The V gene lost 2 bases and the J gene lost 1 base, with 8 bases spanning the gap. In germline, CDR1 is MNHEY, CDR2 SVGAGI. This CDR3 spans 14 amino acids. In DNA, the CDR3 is TGTGCCAGCAGTTACGGGGCACCGAACACTGAAGCTTTCTTT. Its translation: CASSYGAPNTEAFF.